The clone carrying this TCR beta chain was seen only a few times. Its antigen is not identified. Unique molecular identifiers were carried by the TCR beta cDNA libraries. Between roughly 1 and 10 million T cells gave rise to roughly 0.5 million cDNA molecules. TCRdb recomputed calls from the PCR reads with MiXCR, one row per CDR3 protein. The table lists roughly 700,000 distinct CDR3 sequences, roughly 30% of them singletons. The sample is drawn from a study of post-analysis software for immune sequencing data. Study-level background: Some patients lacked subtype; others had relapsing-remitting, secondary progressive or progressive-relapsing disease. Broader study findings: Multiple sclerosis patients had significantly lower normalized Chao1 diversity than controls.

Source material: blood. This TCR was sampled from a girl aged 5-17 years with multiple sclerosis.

CDR3 in amino acids: CASSPRQGGNEQYF. The CDR3 DNA reads TGTGCCAGCAGTCCCCGACAGGGAGGAAACGAGCAGTACTTC. The V gene is TRBV28, the J gene TRBJ2-7, with a weak D call TRBD1 (7 bases). This CDR3 region has 14 residues. In germline, CDR1 is MDHEN, CDR2 SYDVKM. V was clipped by 5 bases and J by 5 bases, with 16 bases between them.